The rows below give T cell receptor beta chains drawn from one sample of a study of cytomegalovirus exposure and HLA in healthy donors. Sequencing was performed with immunoSEQ multiplex PCR; in TCRdb, only in-frame clones are kept and a portion is missing. This sample carries fewer than 200,000 clones, over 75% of them seen once, and the ten largest clones take around 2%. What was sequenced was PBMCs. The receptors were sampled from a human donor in good health. CDR3s leave out the opening cysteine and the closing phenylalanine or tryptophan. The order of the fields is V gene, J gene, CDR3 protein.

>TRBV7-2|TRBJ2-5
ASSLGAGPQETQY
>TRBV6-1|TRBJ2-5
ASSEGAGGWETQY
>TRBV27|TRBJ1-1
ASRLQGITEAF
>TRBV14|TRBJ2-2
ASSQGKGRASGELF
>TRBV7-8|TRBJ1-3
ASSLPDRNSGNTIY
>TRBV2|TRBJ2-3
ARSGQGASTDTQY
>TRBV25-1|TRBJ2-7
ASNRDEDYEQY
>TRBV23-1|TRBJ1-6
ASSQSTWEKTYNSPLH
>TRBV15|TRBJ2-1
ATSTDRGQYNEQF
>TRBV9|TRBJ2-5
ASQRGPGETQY
>TRBV29-1|TRBJ2-7
SVKDRASYEQY
>TRBV10-1|TRBJ2-7
ASSDGDRDDEQY
>TRBV4-1|TRBJ2-1
ASSQGRGHDEQF
>TRBV10-2|TRBJ2-7
ASSDASGGYEQY
>TRBV5-1|TRBJ2-5
ASSLQGTSLETQY
>TRBV9|TRBJ1-2
ASSGPETGVYGYT
>TRBV11-2|TRBJ1-6
ASRRTGPYNSPLH
>TRBV20-1|TRBJ2-3
SATTTDTQY